This TCR beta chain was found in a study of post-analysis software for immune sequencing data (dated by TCRdb to between 2014 and 2016). With regard to the full study: Relapsing-remitting, secondary progressive and progressive-relapsing multiple sclerosis were recorded as disease courses, and subtype annotation was lacking for some patients. Patient repertoires were compared against roughly 10 previously published healthy control repertoires from donors aged about 6 to 26 years. A subset of samples was prepared in parallel using single-end sample barcoding, then pooled and co-amplified after Illumina adapter ligation. Overall study results and their limits: Compared with controls, multiple sclerosis patients had significantly lower normalized Chao1 diversity, a finding suggesting substantial peripheral T-cell clonal expansion. Significantly higher frequencies in patients than in controls were found for a handful of TRBV segments, including TRBV5-6, TRBV5-1 and TRBV20-1. The control group was slightly older than the multiple sclerosis patient group. Direct clustering with F measure showed strong co-clustering of samples prepared in the same batch, prompting a batch-effect correction.

This clonotype was counted a few times. No antigen is known for it. Qualities for individual bases were not recorded, and no much larger clone is one base off. Preparation of the library involved PCR. Sequencing instrument: Illumina HiSeq 2500. To reduce PCR and sequencing biases, unique molecular identifiers were incorporated into the TCR beta cDNA libraries. Per 1 to 10 million input T cells, roughly 0.5 million cDNA molecules were obtained, such that each molecule approximated one T cell. The patient libraries were prepared and sequenced using the same protocol as the earlier healthy control dataset. Within a given batch, samples were prepared together, multiplexed and sequenced on the same HiSeq lane. Regarding the original processing steps: MIGEC was used to process the raw barcoded reads, and molecular identifier groups with only a single read were discarded before consensus assembly and CDR3 extraction. Clonotype tables were post-analysed with VDJtools, and diversity was normalized by down-sampling all datasets to the smallest sample size. Repertoire overlap clustering matched CDR3 amino acid but not nucleotide sequences to correct batch-related cross-sample contamination. TCRdb took the public reads, trimmed them with fastp at Q25, ran MiXCR for clone calling and kept in-frame beta chains. CDR3 protein duplicates are merged, each entry listing the most common genes and DNA. The V and J calls reflect TCRdb's pipeline rather than the authors' work. The table for this sample lists a few hundred thousand distinct CDR3 sequences; 35% to 40% of them were counted only once. The top ten hold roughly 4.8% of the sample.

Between the V and J ends, shortened by 7 bases and 2 bases respectively, the junction contains 17 bases. CDR1 and CDR2 are drawn from the germline V gene (reference sequence): DFQATT, SNEGSKA. From the cysteine through the phenylalanine, the CDR3 covers 15 amino acids. Just the 45-base CDR3 DNA is kept, in frame starting at base 1. TCR beta repertoires were profiled from peripheral blood of some 13 young patients with multiple sclerosis to demonstrate the VDJtools post-analysis software. The multiple sclerosis patients were children and adolescents between roughly 6 and 16 years of age. The chain joins TRBV20-1 to TRBJ2-2; TRBD2 is a weak D gene call, 6 bases matching. The sequencing input was blood. The receptor was derived from a girl between 5 and 17 years old with multiple sclerosis. The CDR3 here reads CSVLPGGGNTGELFF. DNA sequence: TGCAGTGTCCTCCCCGGGGGAGGTAACACCGGGGAGCTGTTTTTT.